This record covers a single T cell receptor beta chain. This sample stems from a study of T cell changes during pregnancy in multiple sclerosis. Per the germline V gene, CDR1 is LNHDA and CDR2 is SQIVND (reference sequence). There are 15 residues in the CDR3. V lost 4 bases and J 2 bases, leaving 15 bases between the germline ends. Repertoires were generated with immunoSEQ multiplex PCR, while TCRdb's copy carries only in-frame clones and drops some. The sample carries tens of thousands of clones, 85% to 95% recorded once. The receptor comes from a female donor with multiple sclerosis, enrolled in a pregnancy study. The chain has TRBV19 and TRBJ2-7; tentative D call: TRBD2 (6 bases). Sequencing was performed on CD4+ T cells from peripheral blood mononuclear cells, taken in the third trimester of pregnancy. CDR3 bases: TGTGCCAGTAGTACGATCGGGGGAACGGCCTACGAGCAGTACTTC. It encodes CASSTIGGTAYEQYF. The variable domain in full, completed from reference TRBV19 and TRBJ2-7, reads DGGITQSPKYLFRKEGQNVTLSCEQNLNHDAMYWYRQDPGQGLRLIYYSQIVNDFQKGDIAEGYSVSREKKESFPLTVTSAQKNPTAFYLCASSTIGGTAYEQYFGPGTRLTVT.